Sequencing of this T cell receptor beta chain was carried out in a study of blood T cell repertoires in COVID-19. Study overall: Samples representing acute and convalescent COVID-19 were sourced from the United States, Italy and Spain. The cDNA or gDNA used as material had been derived from T cells, B-cell-depleted T cells, or PBMCs.

Original data processing: Reference gene primer amplification in the assay estimated nucleated cell counts. Method: immunoSEQ multiplex PCR; TCRdb's copy keeps in-frame clones and lacks some. V, J and clone size are those of that table, while D and trimming were read from the DNA. The sample carries 120,000 or so clones, 65% to 80% recorded once. Trimming cost V 3 bases and J 7 bases, with 18 bases left between them. CDR1 and CDR2 (germline): KGHDR, SFDVKD. This CDR3 contains 16 residues. This clonotype originated in a human donor with acute or convalescent COVID-19. The donor label of this sample is uncertain. J is TRBJ2-1 and V is TRBV24-1; D unresolved. Sample: peripheral blood. In DNA form, the CDR3 reads TGTGCCACCAGTGATGACCGACTCGAAACTACAAATGAGCAGTTCTTC. Translated, it gives CATSDDRLETTNEQFF.